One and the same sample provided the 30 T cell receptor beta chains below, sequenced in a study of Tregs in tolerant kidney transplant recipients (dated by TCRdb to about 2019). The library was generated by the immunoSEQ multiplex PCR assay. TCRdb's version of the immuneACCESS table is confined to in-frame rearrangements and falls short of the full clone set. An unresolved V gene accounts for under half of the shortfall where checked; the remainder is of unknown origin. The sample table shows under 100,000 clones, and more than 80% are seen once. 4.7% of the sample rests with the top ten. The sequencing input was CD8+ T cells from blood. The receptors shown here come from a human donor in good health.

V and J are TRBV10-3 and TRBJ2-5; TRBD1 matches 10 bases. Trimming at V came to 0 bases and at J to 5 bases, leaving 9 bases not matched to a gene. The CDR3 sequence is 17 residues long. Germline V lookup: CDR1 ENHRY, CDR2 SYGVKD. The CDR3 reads CAISESTGQGEGETQYF. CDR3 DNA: TGTGCCATCAGTGAGTCGACCGGACAGGGGGAAGGGGAGACCCAGTACTTC.

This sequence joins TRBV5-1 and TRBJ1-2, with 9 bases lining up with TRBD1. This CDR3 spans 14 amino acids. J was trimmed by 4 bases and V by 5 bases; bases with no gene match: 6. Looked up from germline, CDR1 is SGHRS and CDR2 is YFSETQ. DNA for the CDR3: TGCGCCAGCAGACCGACAGGGGGGATCTATGGCTACACCTTC. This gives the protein CASRPTGGIYGYTF.

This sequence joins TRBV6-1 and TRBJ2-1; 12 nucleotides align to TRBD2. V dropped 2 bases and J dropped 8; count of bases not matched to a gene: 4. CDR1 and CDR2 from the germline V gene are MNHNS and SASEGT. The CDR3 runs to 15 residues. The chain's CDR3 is CASSELAGGPDEQFF. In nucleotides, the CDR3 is TGTGCCAGCAGTGAACTAGCGGGAGGGCCCGATGAGCAGTTCTTC.

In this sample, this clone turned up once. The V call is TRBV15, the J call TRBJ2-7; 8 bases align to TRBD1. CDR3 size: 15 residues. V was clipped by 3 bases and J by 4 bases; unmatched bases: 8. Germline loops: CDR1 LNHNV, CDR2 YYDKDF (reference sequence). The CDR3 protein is CATSSGQGPGYEQYF. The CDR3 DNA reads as TGTGCCACCAGCAGCGGACAGGGCCCGGGGTACGAGCAGTACTTC.

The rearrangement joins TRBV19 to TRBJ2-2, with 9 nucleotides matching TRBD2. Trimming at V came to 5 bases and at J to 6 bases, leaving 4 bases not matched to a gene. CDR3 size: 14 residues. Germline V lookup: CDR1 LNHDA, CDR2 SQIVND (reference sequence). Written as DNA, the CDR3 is TGTGCCAGTAGTGTAGCGGGAGCTGCCGGGGAGCTGTTTTTT. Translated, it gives CASSVAGAAGELFF.

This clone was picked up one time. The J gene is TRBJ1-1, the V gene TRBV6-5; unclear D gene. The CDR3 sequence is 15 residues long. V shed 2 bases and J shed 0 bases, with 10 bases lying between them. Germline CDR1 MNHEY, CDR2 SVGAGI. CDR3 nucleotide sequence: TGTGCCAGCAGTTACGCATTCCACATGAACACTGAAGCTTTCTTT. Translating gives CASSYAFHMNTEAFF.

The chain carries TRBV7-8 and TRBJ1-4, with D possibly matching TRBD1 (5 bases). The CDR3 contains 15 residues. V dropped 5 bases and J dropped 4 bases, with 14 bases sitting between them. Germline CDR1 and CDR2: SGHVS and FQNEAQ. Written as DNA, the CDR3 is TGTGCCAGCAGCCCACCAGGGCCCTATAATGAAAAACTGTTTTTT. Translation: CASSPPGPYNEKLFF.

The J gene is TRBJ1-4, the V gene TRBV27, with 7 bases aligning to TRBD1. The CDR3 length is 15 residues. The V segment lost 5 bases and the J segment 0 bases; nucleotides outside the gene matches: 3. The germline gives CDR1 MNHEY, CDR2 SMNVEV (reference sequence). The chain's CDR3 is CASSPTGATNEKLFF. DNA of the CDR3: TGTGCCAGCAGTCCCACAGGGGCAACTAATGAAAAACTGTTTTTT.

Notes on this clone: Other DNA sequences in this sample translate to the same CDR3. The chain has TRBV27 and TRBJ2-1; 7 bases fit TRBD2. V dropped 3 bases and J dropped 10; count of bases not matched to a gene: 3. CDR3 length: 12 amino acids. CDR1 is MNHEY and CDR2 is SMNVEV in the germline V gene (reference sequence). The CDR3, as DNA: TGTGCCAGCAGTTTGGGGGGGAGGGAGCAGTTCTTC. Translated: CASSLGGREQFF.

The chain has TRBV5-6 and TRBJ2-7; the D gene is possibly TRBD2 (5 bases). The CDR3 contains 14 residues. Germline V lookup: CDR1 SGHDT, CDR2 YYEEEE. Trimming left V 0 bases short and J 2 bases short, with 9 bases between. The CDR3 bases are TGTGCCAGCAGCTTGGGTCTAGCCCCCTACGAGCAGTACTTC. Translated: CASSLGLAPYEQYF.

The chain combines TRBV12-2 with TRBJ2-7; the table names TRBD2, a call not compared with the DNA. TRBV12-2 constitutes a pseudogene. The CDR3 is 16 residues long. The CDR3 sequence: CASRLGCGREAYEQYF. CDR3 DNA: TGTGCAAGTCGCTTAGGCTGTGGGAGGGAAGCCTACGAGCAGTACTTC.

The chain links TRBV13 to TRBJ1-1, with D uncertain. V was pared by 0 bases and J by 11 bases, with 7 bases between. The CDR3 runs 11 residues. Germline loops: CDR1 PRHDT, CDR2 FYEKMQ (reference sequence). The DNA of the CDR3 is TGTGCCAGCAGCTTAGGTGGTCGGGCTTTCTTT. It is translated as CASSLGGRAFF.

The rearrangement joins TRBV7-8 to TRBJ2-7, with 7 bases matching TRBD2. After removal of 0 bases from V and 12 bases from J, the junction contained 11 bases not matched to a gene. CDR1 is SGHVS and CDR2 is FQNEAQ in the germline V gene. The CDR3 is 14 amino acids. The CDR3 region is CASSLAGGFGVMYF. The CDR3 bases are TGTGCCAGCAGCTTAGCGGGGGGGTTCGGAGTGATGTACTTC.

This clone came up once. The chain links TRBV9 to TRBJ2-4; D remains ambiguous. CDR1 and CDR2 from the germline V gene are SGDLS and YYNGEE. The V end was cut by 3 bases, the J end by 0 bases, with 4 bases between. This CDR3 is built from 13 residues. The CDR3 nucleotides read TGTGCCAGCAGCGGGCTAGCCAAAAACATTCAGTACTTC. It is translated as CASSGLAKNIQYF. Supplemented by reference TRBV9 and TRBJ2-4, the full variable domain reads DSGVTQTPKHLITATGQRVTLRCSPRSGDLSVYWYQQSLDQGLQFLIQYYNGEERAKGNILERFSAQQFPDLHSELNLSSLELGDSALYFCASSGLAKNIQYFGAGTRLSVL.

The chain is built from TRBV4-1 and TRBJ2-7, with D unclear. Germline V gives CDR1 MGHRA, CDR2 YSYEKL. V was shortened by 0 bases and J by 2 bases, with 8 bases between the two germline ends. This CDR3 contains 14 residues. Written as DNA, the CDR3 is TGCGCCAGCAGCCAAGAAGTGGGAACCTACGAGCAGTACTTC. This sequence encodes CASSQEVGTYEQYF.

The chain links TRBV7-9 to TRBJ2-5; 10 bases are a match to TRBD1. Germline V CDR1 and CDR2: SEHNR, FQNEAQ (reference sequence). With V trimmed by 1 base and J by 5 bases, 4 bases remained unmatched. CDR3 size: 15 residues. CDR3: CASSLVGQGLETQYF. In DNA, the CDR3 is TGTGCCAGCAGCTTAGTGGGACAGGGGCTGGAGACCCAGTACTTC.

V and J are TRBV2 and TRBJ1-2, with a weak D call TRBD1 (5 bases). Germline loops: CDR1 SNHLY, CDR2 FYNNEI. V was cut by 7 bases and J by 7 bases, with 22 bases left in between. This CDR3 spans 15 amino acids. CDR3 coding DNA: TGTGCCAGCACCGAGTCAGGTGGCAGGGTATTTGGCTACACCTTC. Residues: CASTESGGRVFGYTF.

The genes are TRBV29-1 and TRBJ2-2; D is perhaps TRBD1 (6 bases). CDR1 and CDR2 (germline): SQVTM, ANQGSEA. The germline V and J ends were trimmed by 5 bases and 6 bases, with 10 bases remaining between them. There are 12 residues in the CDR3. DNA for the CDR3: TGCAGCGTTCAACAGGGAGCCGGGGAGCTGTTTTTT. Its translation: CSVQQGAGELFF.

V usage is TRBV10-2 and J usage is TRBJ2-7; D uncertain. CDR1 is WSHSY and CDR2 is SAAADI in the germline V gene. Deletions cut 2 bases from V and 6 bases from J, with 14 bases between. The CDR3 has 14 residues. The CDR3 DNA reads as TGCGCCAGCAGTGAGCTTAGGACGGCGATCGAGCAGTACTTC. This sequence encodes CASSELRTAIEQYF.

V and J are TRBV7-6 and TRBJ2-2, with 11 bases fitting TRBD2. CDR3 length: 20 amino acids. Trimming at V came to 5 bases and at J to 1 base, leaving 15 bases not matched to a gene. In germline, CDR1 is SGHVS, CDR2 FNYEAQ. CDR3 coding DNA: TGTGCCAGCAGCCTCCTCCCGGCACTAGCGGGAGCCCTGAACACCGGGGAGCTGTTTTTT. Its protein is CASSLLPALAGALNTGELFF.

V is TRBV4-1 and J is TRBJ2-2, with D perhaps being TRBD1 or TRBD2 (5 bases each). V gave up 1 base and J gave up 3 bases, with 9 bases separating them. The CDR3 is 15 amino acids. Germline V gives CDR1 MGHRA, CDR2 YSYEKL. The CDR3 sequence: CASSQGDRDTGELFF. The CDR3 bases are TGCGCCAGCAGCCAAGGGGACCGAGACACCGGGGAGCTGTTTTTT.

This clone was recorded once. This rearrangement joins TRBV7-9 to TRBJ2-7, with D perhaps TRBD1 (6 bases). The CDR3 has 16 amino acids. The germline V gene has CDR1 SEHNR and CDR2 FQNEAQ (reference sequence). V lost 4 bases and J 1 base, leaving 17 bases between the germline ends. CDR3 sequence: CASSSNTRDTSYEQYF. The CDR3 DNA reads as TGTGCCAGCAGCTCTAATACCCGGGACACTTCCTACGAGCAGTACTTC.

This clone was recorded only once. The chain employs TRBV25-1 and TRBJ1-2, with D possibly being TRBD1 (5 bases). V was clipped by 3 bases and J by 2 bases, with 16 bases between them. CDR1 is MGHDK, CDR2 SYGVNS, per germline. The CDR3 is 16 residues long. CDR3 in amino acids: CASSDWTGPTNYGYTF. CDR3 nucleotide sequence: TGTGCCAGCAGTGATTGGACGGGGCCTACCAACTATGGCTACACCTTC.

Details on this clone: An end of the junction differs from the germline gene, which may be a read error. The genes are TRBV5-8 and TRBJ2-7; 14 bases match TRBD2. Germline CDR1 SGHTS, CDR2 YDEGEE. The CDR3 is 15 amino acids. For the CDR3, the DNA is TGTGCCAGCAGCTCTAGACTAGCGGGAGGGTTACGAGCACACTTC. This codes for CASSSRLAGGLRAHF.

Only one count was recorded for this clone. This CDR3 reads CASGSGQAHTEAFF. In nucleotides, the CDR3 is TGTGCTAGTGGTTCGGGACAGGCCCACACTGAAGCTTTCTTT. The chain recombines TRBV12-5 with TRBJ1-1, with 8 bases lining up with TRBD1. V was pared by 4 bases and J by 3 bases, with 4 bases of the junction left unmatched. CDR1 is LGHNT and CDR2 is FRNRAP in the germline V gene. The CDR3 sequence is 14 residues long.

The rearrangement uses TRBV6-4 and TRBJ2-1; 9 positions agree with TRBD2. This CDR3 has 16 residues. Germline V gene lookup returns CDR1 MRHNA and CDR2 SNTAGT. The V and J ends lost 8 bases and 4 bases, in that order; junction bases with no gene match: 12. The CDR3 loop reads CASPERLAGIYNEQFF. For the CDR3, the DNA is TGTGCCAGCCCTGAGAGGCTAGCGGGGATATACAATGAGCAGTTCTTC.

The CDR3 DNA reads as TGCGCCAGCAGCCAAGGCGGGTCCCCGTATGGCTACACCTTC. Its protein product is CASSQGGSPYGYTF. The rearrangement uses TRBV4-1 and TRBJ1-2; the D is unclear. Between the trimmed V and J ends, which lost 1 base and 5 bases, there was a span of 11 bases. The CDR3 runs 14 residues. The germline V gene has CDR1 MGHRA and CDR2 YSYEKL.

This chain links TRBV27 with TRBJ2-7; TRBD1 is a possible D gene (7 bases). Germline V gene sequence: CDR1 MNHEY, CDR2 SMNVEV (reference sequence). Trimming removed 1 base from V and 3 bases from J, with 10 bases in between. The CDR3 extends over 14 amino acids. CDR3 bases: TGTGCCAGCAGTTTATGGCAGGGGGGCTACGAGCAGTACTTC. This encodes CASSLWQGGYEQYF.

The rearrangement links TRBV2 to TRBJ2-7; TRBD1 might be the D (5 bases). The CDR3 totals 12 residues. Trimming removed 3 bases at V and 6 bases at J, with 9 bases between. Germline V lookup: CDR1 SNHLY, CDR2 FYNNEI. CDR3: CASSDTRAEQYF. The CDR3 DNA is TGTGCCAGCAGTGATACCAGGGCCGAGCAGTACTTC.

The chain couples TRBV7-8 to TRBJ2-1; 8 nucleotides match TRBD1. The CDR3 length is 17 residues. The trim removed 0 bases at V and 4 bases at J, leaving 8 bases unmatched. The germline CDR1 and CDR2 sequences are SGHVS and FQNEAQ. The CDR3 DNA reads TGTGCCAGCAGCTTAGCGCGGACAGGGCCTGCTTACAATGAGCAGTTCTTC. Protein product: CASSLARTGPAYNEQFF.